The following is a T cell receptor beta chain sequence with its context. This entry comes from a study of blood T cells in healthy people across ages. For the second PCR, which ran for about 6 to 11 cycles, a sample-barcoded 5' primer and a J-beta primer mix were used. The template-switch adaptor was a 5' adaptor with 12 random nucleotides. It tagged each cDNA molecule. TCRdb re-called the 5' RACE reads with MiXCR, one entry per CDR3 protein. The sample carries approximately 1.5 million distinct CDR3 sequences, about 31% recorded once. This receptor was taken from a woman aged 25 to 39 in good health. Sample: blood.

Here the CDR3 reads CASSLNRVNTYEQYF. The CDR3 DNA sequence: TGTGCCAGCAGTTTAAACAGGGTAAACACCTACGAGCAGTACTTC. V gene TRBV12-3 or TRBV12-4 combines with J gene TRBJ2-7; possibly TRBD1 for D (6 bases). Trimming took 2 bases from V and 2 from J, leaving 13 bases between them. The CDR3 covers 15 residues.